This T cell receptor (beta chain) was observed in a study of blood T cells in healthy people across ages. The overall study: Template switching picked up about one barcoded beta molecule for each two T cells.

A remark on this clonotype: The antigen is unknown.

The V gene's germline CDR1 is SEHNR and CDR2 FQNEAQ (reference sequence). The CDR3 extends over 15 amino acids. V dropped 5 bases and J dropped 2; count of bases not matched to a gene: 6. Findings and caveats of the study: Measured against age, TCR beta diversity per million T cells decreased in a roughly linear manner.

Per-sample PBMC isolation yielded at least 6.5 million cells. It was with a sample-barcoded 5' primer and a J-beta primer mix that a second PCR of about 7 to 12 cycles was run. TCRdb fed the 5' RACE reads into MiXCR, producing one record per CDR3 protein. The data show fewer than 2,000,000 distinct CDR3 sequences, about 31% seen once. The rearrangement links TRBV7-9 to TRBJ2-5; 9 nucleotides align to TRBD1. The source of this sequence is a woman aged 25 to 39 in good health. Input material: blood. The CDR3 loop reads CASSMETGGQETQYF. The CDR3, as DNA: TGTGCCAGCAGCATGGAGACAGGGGGGCAAGAGACCCAGTACTTC.